These 29 T cell receptor beta chains were all obtained from the same sample, sequenced in a study of blood T cells in healthy people across ages (dated by TCRdb to the mid-2010s). The method was 5' RACE. TCRdb shows the sequencer as Illumina HiSeq 2500. A second PCR of roughly 7 to 12 cycles was run with a J-beta primer mix and a sample-barcoded 5' primer. TCRdb cleaned the public reads at Q25 with fastp, built clones with MiXCR and kept in-frame beta chains. Merged by CDR3 protein, the rows form single entries marked with the most common genes and DNA. For this sample the table gives over 700,000 distinct CDR3 sequences, of which about 48% were detected only once. About 42% of the sample comes from the top ten. The source material was blood. The source of these receptors is a man older than 75 in good health.

The chain couples TRBV12-3 or TRBV12-4 to TRBJ2-7; 10 bases are shared with TRBD2. There are 16 residues in the CDR3. The V gene end was trimmed by 3 bases and the J gene end by 2 bases; junction bases not matched to a gene: 7. CDR3 in DNA: TGTGCCAGCAGTTTGTCCCTAGCGGGAGTCCCCTACGAGCAGTACTTC. Protein product: CASSLSLAGVPYEQYF.

In this sample, this clonotype turned up once. The rearrangement joins TRBV6-5 to TRBJ2-1; 8 positions match TRBD2. V dropped 2 bases and J dropped 1; count of bases not matched to a gene: 7. CDR3 length: 17 residues. The germline gives CDR1 MNHEY, CDR2 SVGAGI. CDR3 region: CASSYQGLVGSYNEQFF. The DNA of the CDR3 is TGTGCCAGCAGTTACCAGGGACTAGTTGGTTCCTACAATGAGCAGTTCTTC.

This clonotype was observed a few times. The CDR3 protein is CASSPGNTRNEQFF. Written as DNA, the CDR3 is TGTGCCAGCTCACCAGGGAATACAAGGAATGAGCAGTTCTTC. This chain connects TRBV18 to TRBJ2-1; D gene unclear. Germline lookup yields CDR1 KGHSH and CDR2 LQKENI. CDR3 length equals 14 residues. Trimming left V 2 bases short and J 7 bases short, with 12 bases between.

The CDR3 is CASSQSRQGAYYGYTF. CDR3 DNA sequence: TGTGCCAGCAGCCAATCGAGGCAGGGGGCCTACTATGGCTACACCTTC. The chain combines TRBV3-1 with TRBJ1-2; 8 bases map to TRBD1. CDR3 length: 16 amino acids. Germline assignment: CDR1 LGHDT and CDR2 YNNKEL (reference sequence). V lost 2 bases, J lost 3 bases, and 8 bases stayed unmatched.

This chain joins TRBV2 and TRBJ1-2, with D unclear. This CDR3 has 16 amino acids. The germline V gene encodes CDR1 SNHLY and CDR2 FYNNEI. V was shortened by 0 bases and J by 7 bases, with 18 bases between the two germline ends. CDR3 in DNA: TGTGCCAGCAGTGAAGCGAGGAGTCTCGTAGGCCGTGGCTACACCTTC. It yields the protein CASSEARSLVGRGYTF.

V usage is TRBV5-1 and J usage is TRBJ2-5; unclear D gene. This CDR3 spans 13 amino acids. CDR1 is SGHRS, CDR2 YFSETQ, per germline. Trimming took off 4 bases at V and 4 bases at J, with 11 bases between the two ends. CDR3 protein: CASSPERAETQYF. CDR3 bases: TGCGCCAGCAGCCCCGAACGGGCAGAGACCCAGTACTTC. The full variable domain, rest sourced from reference TRBV5-1 and TRBJ2-5, is KAGVTQTPRYLIKTRGQQVTLSCSPISGHRSVSWYQQTPGQGLQFLFEYFSETQRNKGNFPGRFSGRQFSNSRSEMNVSTLELGDSALYLCASSPERAETQYFGPGTRLLVL.

V and J are TRBV28 and TRBJ1-2; no definite D call. Trimming shortened V by 4 bases and J by 4 bases, and 16 bases separated the two germline ends. The CDR3 sequence is 15 residues long. Germline V gives CDR1 MDHEN, CDR2 SYDVKM. CDR3 loop: CASSSPAGLTYGYTF. CDR3 sequence (DNA): TGTGCCAGCAGTTCCCCCGCGGGGTTAACCTATGGCTACACCTTC.

The chain uses TRBV28 and TRBJ1-2, with D possibly matching TRBD1 (5 bases). Germline loops: CDR1 MDHEN, CDR2 SYDVKM. CDR3 length equals 14 residues. The V and J ends lost 2 bases and 3 bases respectively, with 10 bases between them. For the CDR3, the DNA is TGTGCCAGCAGTTTACTTCAGGGACACTATGGCTACACCTTC. Translating it yields CASSLLQGHYGYTF.

In its sample, this clonotype was seen once. The genes are TRBV11-1 and TRBJ2-5; D is perhaps TRBD1 (6 bases). Trimming pared 6 bases from V and 5 bases from J, leaving 19 bases between. Germline CDR1 is SGHAT and CDR2 is FQDESV (reference sequence). This CDR3 spans 15 amino acids. CDR3 sequence reads: CASRRQASIFETQYF. The CDR3 DNA reads TGTGCCAGCAGACGACAGGCCTCCATATTTGAGACCCAGTACTTC.

This clonotype has a single count. The rearrangement uses TRBV18 and TRBJ2-1; maybe TRBD2 (6 bases). The end of the DNA fits TRBJ2-7 better, so the J call may be wrong. This CDR3 region has 15 residues. Germline-derived CDR1 and CDR2 are KGHSH and LQKENI. The DNA for the CDR3 is TGTGCCAGCTCACCACTCGGGAGCTCCTACAATGAGCAGTACTTC. This codes for CASSPLGSSYNEQYF.

The chain couples TRBV5-1 to TRBJ2-5; D not resolved. Trimming left V 7 bases short and J 5 bases short, with 15 bases between. The CDR3 length is 13 residues. Germline-derived CDR1 and CDR2 are SGHRS and YFSETQ. CDR3 in amino acids: CASPGRGDETQYF. As DNA, the CDR3 is TGCGCCAGCCCAGGACGAGGTGACGAGACCCAGTACTTC. Complete variable domain (other parts from reference TRBV5-1 and TRBJ2-5): KAGVTQTPRYLIKTRGQQVTLSCSPISGHRSVSWYQQTPGQGLQFLFEYFSETQRNKGNFPGRFSGRQFSNSRSEMNVSTLELGDSALYLCASPGRGDETQYFGPGTRLLVL.

The V and J genes are TRBV5-1 and TRBJ2-1; 10 bases fit TRBD1. Germline V gene lookup returns CDR1 SGHRS and CDR2 YFSETQ. The CDR3 has 15 amino acids. Trimming took 5 bases from V and 7 from J; bases not matched to a gene: 9. CDR3 protein: CASRLDRGPVNEQFF. The CDR3, as DNA: TGCGCCAGCAGATTAGACAGGGGGCCGGTTAATGAGCAGTTCTTC.

This clonotype has just a few counts. The chain carries TRBV20-1 and TRBJ1-1, with D perhaps TRBD1 (6 bases). The germline CDR1 and CDR2 sequences are DFQATT and SNEGSKA (reference sequence). The CDR3 is 16 amino acids. V lost 6 bases and J 1 base, leaving 21 bases between the germline ends. CDR3: CSAPVTGAIPNTEAFF. The CDR3 nucleotides read TGCAGTGCCCCGGTGACGGGGGCAATCCCGAACACTGAAGCTTTCTTT.

This clonotype was found a few times. V is TRBV4-1 and J is TRBJ2-4; TRBD1 aligns across 11 bases. Germline V CDR1 and CDR2: MGHRA, YSYEKL. This CDR3 spans 18 amino acids. Unmatched junction bases numbered 11, after V lost 0 bases and J lost 7 bases. CDR3 in DNA: TGCGCCAGCAGCCAAGATTTAGGACAGGGGGCGCTTGGGAACATTCAGTACTTC. Amino acids: CASSQDLGQGALGNIQYF.

The V call is TRBV6-1, the J call TRBJ2-6; tentative D call: TRBD2 (5 bases). With 2 bases removed from V and 1 base from J, the gap between germline ends came to 12 bases. This CDR3 spans 17 amino acids. Germline lookup yields CDR1 MNHNS and CDR2 SASEGT. The chain's CDR3 is CASSERGPLSGANVLTF. The DNA of the CDR3 is TGTGCCAGCAGTGAAAGAGGGCCGCTATCTGGGGCCAACGTCCTGACTTTC.

Concerning this clonotype: The CDR3 carries no conserved terminal phenylalanine or tryptophan, so it likely arises from a read error. It is unclear where the CDR3 begins or ends on the DNA, so no DNA is shown, and the CDR3 is as TCRdb lists it. This rearrangement joins TRBV7-9 to TRBJ2-5; the table gives TRBD1 as D, unverified against the DNA. The length of the CDR3 is 17 amino acids, counting both ends. Germline CDR1 reads SEHNR; CDR2 reads FQNEAQ (reference sequence). Here the CDR3 reads CVSSQRQVASGGYTFGS.

The V gene is TRBV18, the J gene TRBJ1-2; TRBD1 might be the D (5 bases). From germline, CDR1 is KGHSH and CDR2 LQKENI. Trimming took 3 bases from V and 4 from J, leaving 15 bases between them. This CDR3 contains 15 residues. The CDR3 bases are TGTGCCAGCTCACCCGAAGGGGCCGAAGGCTATGGCTACACCTTC. Translating gives CASSPEGAEGYGYTF.

This clonotype was seen a handful of times. V and J are TRBV7-2 and TRBJ2-4; perhaps TRBD1 as D (6 bases). V was pared by 5 bases and J by 6 bases, with 14 bases between. Germline CDR1 is SGHTA and CDR2 is FQGNSA. The CDR3 loop spans 14 amino acids. The CDR3 DNA follows: TGTGCCAGCAGCCCGCCCGGACAGAGAAACATTCAGTACTTC. It codes for CASSPPGQRNIQYF.

The chain recombines TRBV7-2 with TRBJ2-7, with D perhaps matching TRBD1 or TRBD2 (5 bases each). Germline values: CDR1 SGHTA, CDR2 FQGNSA. V was clipped by 5 bases and J by 7 bases, with 15 bases between them. CDR3 length equals 13 residues. The CDR3 DNA follows: TGTGCCAGCAGCGAAAAGAGGGGCGTGGAGCAGTACTTC. Its translation: CASSEKRGVEQYF.

This clonotype came up a few times. V is TRBV2 and J is TRBJ2-1; 9 nucleotides match TRBD1. The CDR3 extends over 17 amino acids. Germline trimming cut 4 bases from V and 0 bases from J; bases unmatched to any gene: 7. CDR1 is SNHLY, CDR2 FYNNEI, per germline. The CDR3 nucleotides read TGTGCCAGCAGTGTTAACAGGGGGCCGAGCTCCTACAATGAGCAGTTCTTC. Translating gives CASSVNRGPSSYNEQFF.

This chain connects TRBV7-2 to TRBJ2-7; TRBD2 aligns across 8 bases. In germline, CDR1 is SGHTA, CDR2 FQGNSA. Trimming cost V 6 bases and J 0 bases; bases outside gene matches: 7. CDR3 length: 15 amino acids. CDR3 nucleotide sequence: TGTGCCAGCAGGAGAACTAGCGGTAACTCCTACGAGCAGTACTTC. This sequence encodes CASRRTSGNSYEQYF.

This rearrangement joins TRBV24-1 to TRBJ2-3, with D possibly being TRBD2 (5 bases). Germline CDR1 reads KGHDR; CDR2 reads SFDVKD. V was clipped by 3 bases and J by 3 bases, with 15 bases between them. CDR3 size: 16 residues. In DNA form, the CDR3 reads TGTGCCACCAGTGATCCTGGGCGCCGCGGGACAGATACGCAGTATTTT. It encodes CATSDPGRRGTDTQYF.

This sequence joins TRBV7-2 and TRBJ2-1, with 7 nucleotides matching TRBD2. Losses at the gene ends were 2 bases for V and 4 bases for J; bases not matched to a gene: 8. Germline assignment: CDR1 SGHTA and CDR2 FQGNSA. The length of the CDR3 is 16 residues. The chain's CDR3 is CASSLRAGASYNEQFF. CDR3 DNA: TGTGCCAGCAGCTTACGGGCGGGAGCTTCTTACAATGAGCAGTTCTTC.

With respect to this clonotype: This may be a read error: a much more frequent sequence differs by one nucleotide. The chain links TRBV6-5 to TRBJ2-4; D is perhaps TRBD1 or TRBD2 (6 bases each). TRBJ2-7 explains the end of the DNA better; the J call may be wrong. The CDR3 loop spans 13 amino acids. Germline loops: CDR1 MNHEY, CDR2 SVGAGI. The CDR3, as DNA: TGTGCCAGCAGTGGGGGGACAACTAACGAGCAGTACTTC. Protein product: CASSGGTTNEQYF.

The chain uses TRBV12-3 or TRBV12-4 and TRBJ2-1; possibly TRBD1 or TRBD2 for D (5 bases each). The CDR3 totals 14 residues. Between the trimmed V and J ends, which lost 8 bases and 2 bases, there was a span of 13 bases. The CDR3 bases are TGTGCCAGCGCCCCCCGAGGGGCCTACAATGAGCAGTTCTTC. Translation gives CASAPRGAYNEQFF.

The chain is built from TRBV3-1 and TRBJ2-5; D tentatively fits TRBD1 or TRBD2 (6 bases each). V lost 1 base and J lost 11, with 11 bases in between. This CDR3 contains 12 residues. The V gene's germline CDR1 is LGHDT and CDR2 YNNKEL (reference sequence). The CDR3 reads CASSQGRGEQYF. DNA of the CDR3: TGTGCCAGCAGCCAAGGAAGGGGGGAGCAGTACTTC.

This clonotype was counted a few times. V usage is TRBV20-1 and J usage is TRBJ2-1, with a possible D match to TRBD2 (6 bases). The germline gives CDR1 DFQATT, CDR2 SNEGSKA (reference sequence). V was trimmed by 3 bases and J by 2 bases, leaving 17 bases between them. The CDR3 runs 16 residues. The chain's CDR3 is CSARALGGRPYNEQFF. For the CDR3, the DNA is TGCAGTGCTAGGGCGTTAGGAGGGCGGCCCTACAATGAGCAGTTCTTC.

This clonotype was seen a handful of times. For the CDR3, the DNA is TGCAGTGCGACCGGGACTAGCGGAGACAATGAGCAGTTCTTC. Protein sequence: CSATGTSGDNEQFF. The chain carries TRBV20-1 and TRBJ2-1; 11 bases agree with TRBD2. Germline values: CDR1 DFQATT, CDR2 SNEGSKA (reference sequence). The junction had 6 bases not matched to a gene; V was cut back by 6 bases and J by 5 bases. The CDR3 has 14 residues.

This clonotype was picked up one time. This chain links TRBV5-1 with TRBJ1-4; maybe TRBD1 (6 bases). There are 16 residues in the CDR3. The V and J ends lost 5 bases and 8 bases respectively, with 22 bases between them. The germline V gene encodes CDR1 SGHRS and CDR2 YFSETQ. CDR3 amino acids: CASSSQGQGSCEKLFF. In DNA, the CDR3 is TGCGCCAGCAGTTCACAGGGCCAGGGATCCTGCGAAAAACTGTTTTTT. The whole variable domain, remainder taken from reference TRBV5-1 and TRBJ1-4, is KAGVTQTPRYLIKTRGQQVTLSCSPISGHRSVSWYQQTPGQGLQFLFEYFSETQRNKGNFPGRFSGRQFSNSRSEMNVSTLELGDSALYLCASSSQGQGSCEKLFFGSGTQLSVL.